The entry below gives a single TCR beta chain sequence along with its context. The authors' processing: Estimated nucleated cell counts came from reference gene primer amplification. This table comes from immunoSEQ multiplex PCR, and its TCRdb copy is limited to in-frame clones, with some not included. That table gives V, J and clone size, and the DNA gave D and trimming. The table records under 450,000 clones, 87% of them present only once. The data stem from a study of blood T cell repertoires in COVID-19. About the research overall: From T cells, B-cell-depleted T cells, or PBMCs came the material, which was cDNA or gDNA.

Adults between about 18 and 95 years of age took part from fewer than 30 US areas. Participants' own reports of clinical history determined their cohort assignment. The sequence was collected from a man aged 25-45 years who had recovered from COVID-19. Sequencing was performed on PBMCs or T cells enriched from blood (not recorded which).

The CDR3 nucleotides are TGTGCCAGTAAGAAGGGGGCAATTTATGGCTACACCTTC. It encodes CASKKGAIYGYTF. The chain couples TRBV19 to TRBJ1-2; 7 nucleotides line up with TRBD1. Germline V gene lookup returns CDR1 LNHDA and CDR2 SQIVND (reference sequence). V shed 7 bases, J shed 5 bases, and the junction held 7 bases outside the gene matches. This CDR3 region has 13 residues.